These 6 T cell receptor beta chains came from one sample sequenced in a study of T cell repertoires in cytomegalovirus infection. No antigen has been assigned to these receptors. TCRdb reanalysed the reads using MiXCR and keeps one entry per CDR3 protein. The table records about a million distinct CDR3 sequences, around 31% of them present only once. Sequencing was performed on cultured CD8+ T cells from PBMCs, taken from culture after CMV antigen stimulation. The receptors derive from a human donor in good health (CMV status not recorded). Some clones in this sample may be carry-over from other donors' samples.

CDR3 amino acids: CASSLSSGGAQHF. The CDR3 DNA sequence: TGTGCCAGCAGTTTATCCTCGGGGGGAGCCCAGCATTTT. V is TRBV12-3 or TRBV12-4 and J is TRBJ1-5; perhaps TRBD1 as D (5 bases). The V end lost 2 bases, the J end lost 11 bases, and 13 bases lay between the germline ends. CDR3 size: 13 residues.

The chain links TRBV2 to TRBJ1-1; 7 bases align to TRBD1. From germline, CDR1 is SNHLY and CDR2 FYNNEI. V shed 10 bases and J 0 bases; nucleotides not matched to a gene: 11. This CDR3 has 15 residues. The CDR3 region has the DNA TGTGCCACCGGTTCCGGGACAGTCTTGAACACTGAAGCTTTCTTT. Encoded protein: CATGSGTVLNTEAFF.

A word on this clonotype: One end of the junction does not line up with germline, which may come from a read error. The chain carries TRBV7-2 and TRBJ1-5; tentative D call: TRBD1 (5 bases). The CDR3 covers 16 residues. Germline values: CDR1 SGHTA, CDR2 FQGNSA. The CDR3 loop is CANSLRGEFSDQPQHF. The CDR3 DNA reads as TGTGCCAACAGCTTGAGAGGGGAATTTAGCGATCAGCCCCAGCATTTT.

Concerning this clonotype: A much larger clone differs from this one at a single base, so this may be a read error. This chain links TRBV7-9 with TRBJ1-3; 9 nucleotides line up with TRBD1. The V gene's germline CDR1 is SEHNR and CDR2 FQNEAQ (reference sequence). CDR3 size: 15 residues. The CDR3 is CANSPGQGGGNTIYF. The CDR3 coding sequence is TGTGCCAACAGCCCGGGACAGGGCGGTGGAAACACCATATATTTT.

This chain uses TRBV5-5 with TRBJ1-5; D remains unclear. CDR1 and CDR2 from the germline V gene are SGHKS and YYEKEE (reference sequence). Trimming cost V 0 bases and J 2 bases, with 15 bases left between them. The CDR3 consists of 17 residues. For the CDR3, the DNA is TGTGCCAGCAGCTTGGCACCCGGGGTATATCGCAATCAGCCCCAGCATTTT. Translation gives CASSLAPGVYRNQPQHF. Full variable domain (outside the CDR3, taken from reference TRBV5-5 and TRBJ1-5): DAGVTQSPTHLIKTRGQQVTLRCSPISGHKSVSWYQQVLGQGPQFIFQYYEKEERGRGNFPDRFSARQFPNYSSELNVNALLLGDSALYLCASSLAPGVYRNQPQHFGDGTRLSIL.

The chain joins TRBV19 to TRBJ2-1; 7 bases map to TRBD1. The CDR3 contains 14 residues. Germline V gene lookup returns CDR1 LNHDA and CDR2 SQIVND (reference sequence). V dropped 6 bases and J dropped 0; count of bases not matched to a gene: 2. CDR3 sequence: CASRNRGSYNEQFF. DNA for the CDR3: TGTGCCAGTAGAAACAGGGGCTCCTACAATGAGCAGTTCTTC.